Following are 5 T cell receptor beta chains from one sample sequenced in a study of cytomegalovirus exposure and HLA in healthy donors. Primers included in the PCR were 60 Vbeta and 13 Jbeta primers. The assay was immunoSEQ multiplex PCR, and TCRdb's table has in-frame clones only and misses some. Of over 150,000 clones listed, approximately 80% are singletons. The sequencing input was PBMCs. These receptors came from a man younger than 30 in good health and CMV-seropositive.

J is TRBJ2-7 and V is TRBV7-2, with 7 nucleotides matching TRBD2. The germline V gene has CDR1 SGHTA and CDR2 FQGNSA. The CDR3 consists of 16 residues. V lost 1 base, J lost 3 bases, and 9 bases stayed unmatched. CDR3 sequence reads: CASSLVSGGRVYEQYF. Written as DNA, the CDR3 is TGTGCCAGCAGCTTAGTATCGGGGGGTCGAGTCTACGAGCAGTACTTC. Together with reference TRBV7-2 and TRBJ2-7, the CDR3 gives the full variable domain: GAGVSQSPSNKVTEKGKDVELRCDPISGHTALYWYRQSLGQGLEFLIYFQGNSAPDKSGLPSDRFSAERTGGSVSTLTIQRTQQEDSAVYLCASSLVSGGRVYEQYFGPGTRLTVT.

This clone appeared a single time. V gene TRBV5-4 combines with J gene TRBJ2-7; 7 bases agree with TRBD2. V was clipped by 3 bases and J by 3 bases; unmatched bases: 15. The germline V gene encodes CDR1 SGHNT and CDR2 YYREEE (reference sequence). The CDR3 is 17 residues long. CDR3 in DNA: TGTGCCAGCAGCTCGTATAGTCCTCTGGGGGGGGACTACGAGCAGTACTTC. This translates into CASSSYSPLGGDYEQYF.

The chain combines TRBV15 with TRBJ2-5; D is possibly TRBD2 (5 bases). In germline, CDR1 is LNHNV, CDR2 YYDKDF (reference sequence). Trimming took 6 bases from V and 4 from J, leaving 12 bases between them. CDR3 length: 13 amino acids. The chain's CDR3 is CATSKGLGETQYF. The DNA of the CDR3 is TGTGCCACCAGTAAAGGACTCGGAGAGACCCAGTACTTC.

V gene TRBV19 combines with J gene TRBJ2-1; 12 nucleotides match TRBD2. The CDR3 extends over 14 amino acids. V dropped 5 bases and J dropped 4; count of bases not matched to a gene: 0. Germline V lookup: CDR1 LNHDA, CDR2 SQIVND (reference sequence). CDR3 sequence: CASSGLAGYNEQFF. CDR3 DNA sequence: TGTGCCAGTAGTGGACTAGCGGGGTACAATGAGCAGTTCTTC.

The rearrangement uses TRBV5-4 and TRBJ1-4; D is possibly TRBD1 (6 bases). CDR3 length: 12 residues. Deletions cut 1 base from V and 13 bases from J, with 11 bases between. Germline values: CDR1 SGHNT, CDR2 YYREEE (reference sequence). CDR3 DNA sequence: TGTGCCAGCAGCTTGCAGGGGATGGGACTGTTTTTT. It translates to CASSLQGMGLFF.